A single sample is the source of the 10 T cell receptor beta chains below, sequenced in a study of cytomegalovirus exposure and HLA in healthy donors. Some clones are missing from TCRdb's copy, which holds only in-frame ones; the method was immunoSEQ multiplex PCR. Among 55,000 to 85,000 clones listed, about 95% were seen once. The material sequenced was PBMCs. Every receptor here comes from a woman younger than 30 in good health and CMV-seronegative.

The CDR3 sequence: CASLTGTSLSEQFF. For the CDR3, the DNA is TGTGCCAGCCTTACCGGGACTAGCTTGTCTGAGCAGTTCTTC. The chain carries TRBV28 and TRBJ2-1; 9 bases map to TRBD2. Germline-derived CDR1 and CDR2 are MDHEN and SYDVKM. This CDR3 spans 14 amino acids. V lost 8 bases, J lost 9 bases, and 11 bases stayed unmatched.

Comments on this clone: Other DNA variants within this sample encode the same CDR3. The rearrangement uses TRBV27 and TRBJ1-2, with D perhaps matching TRBD1 (6 bases). CDR1 and CDR2 from the germline V gene are MNHEY and SMNVEV (reference sequence). CDR3 length: 13 amino acids. The V gene lost 5 bases and the J gene lost 4 bases, with 11 bases spanning the gap. CDR3 amino acids: CASSVGGLYGYTF. In DNA, the CDR3 is TGTGCCAGCAGTGTGGGGGGGCTCTATGGCTACACCTTC.

The chain carries TRBV2 and TRBJ2-1, with D uncertain. CDR3 length equals 12 residues. Trimming stripped 7 bases from V and 5 bases from J, with 9 bases between. Germline V gene data show CDR1 as SNHLY and CDR2 as FYNNEI. The CDR3, as DNA: TGTGCCAGCAAGGAGATCAACAATGAGCAGTTCTTC. This encodes CASKEINNEQFF.

The CDR3 here is CASSFYRGGLYNEQFF. In DNA form, the CDR3 reads TGTGCCAGCAGCTTCTATCGGGGGGGGCTGTACAATGAGCAGTTCTTC. The chain joins TRBV5-4 to TRBJ2-1; TRBD2 agrees at 8 bases. Germline lookup yields CDR1 SGHNT and CDR2 YYREEE (reference sequence). J was trimmed by 4 bases and V by 2 bases; bases with no gene match: 8. This CDR3 comprises 16 residues.

J is TRBJ1-5 and V is TRBV13; D gene unclear. This CDR3 is 14 amino acids long. The germline CDR1 and CDR2 sequences are PRHDT and FYEKMQ (reference sequence). Trimming removed 0 bases at V and 3 bases at J, with 6 bases between. In DNA, the CDR3 is TGTGCCAGCAGCTTAGGACAAATCAATCAGCCCCAGCATTTT. Its protein is CASSLGQINQPQHF.

In this sample, this clone is medium-sized. J is TRBJ2-1 and V is TRBV19, with 9 nucleotides matching TRBD2. Germline V lookup: CDR1 LNHDA, CDR2 SQIVND (reference sequence). J gave up 7 bases and V 4 bases, and 8 bases lay outside the gene matches. The CDR3 has 15 residues. This chain's CDR3 is CASSTSSGMVNEQFF. CDR3 nucleotides: TGTGCCAGTAGTACATCTAGCGGGATGGTGAATGAGCAGTTCTTC.

The V gene is TRBV9, the J gene TRBJ2-2; 7 bases are shared with TRBD1. V lost 3 bases, J lost 5 bases, and 4 bases stayed unmatched. CDR1 SGDLS and CDR2 YYNGEE come from the germline V gene. CDR3 length: 14 residues. The CDR3 here is CASSDQTGTGELFF. The CDR3 DNA is TGTGCCAGCAGCGACCAGACAGGGACCGGGGAGCTGTTTTTT.

The chain couples TRBV7-3 to TRBJ2-1; D is unresolved. Germline V gives CDR1 SGHTA, CDR2 FQGTGA. The CDR3 length is 13 residues. V lost 1 base and J 8 bases, leaving 9 bases between the germline ends. The CDR3 region has the DNA TGTGCCAGCAGCTTAAGTTCCGGGTATGAGCAGTTCTTC. It codes for CASSLSSGYEQFF.

The V gene is TRBV28, the J gene TRBJ1-5; TRBD1 aligns across 9 bases. The CDR3 runs to 15 residues. From germline, CDR1 is MDHEN and CDR2 SYDVKM. J lost 3 bases, V lost 3 bases, and 3 bases had no gene match. The chain's CDR3 is CASSLGQGFNQPQHF. DNA for the CDR3: TGTGCCAGCAGTTTGGGACAGGGATTCAATCAGCCCCAGCATTTT.

The V call is TRBV11-2, the J call TRBJ2-6; 7 nucleotides align to TRBD1. Germline assignment: CDR1 SGHAT and CDR2 FQNNGV. The CDR3 consists of 19 residues. V shed 0 bases and J 0 bases; nucleotides not matched to a gene: 8. CDR3: CASSLDRSRGSSGANVLTF. The CDR3 nucleotides are TGTGCCAGCAGCTTAGATAGGTCCAGGGGGTCCTCTGGGGCCAACGTCCTGACTTTC.